These T cell receptor beta chains were read from a single sample in a study of blood T cell repertoires in COVID-19. Clones were sequenced by immunoSEQ multiplex PCR, and TCRdb holds only the in-frame ones, with some missing. The table includes roughly 120,000 clones, approximately 81% detected once. The sample taken for sequencing was peripheral blood. The receptors originated from a middle-aged man with acute or convalescent COVID-19. Each CDR3 is given with its conserved first and last residue. A D gene is named only where the DNA matches it firmly. Only some rows state a clone size, as once, few, many or a class for expanded clones.

CDR3 length	J gene	D gene	V gene	clone size	CDR3 DNA	CDR3 protein
17	TRBJ2-6	TRBD1	TRBV25-1	once	TGTGCCAGCAGTGAAGGACGGGACAGGGTGGGGGCCAACGTCCTGACTTTC	CASSEGRDRVGANVLTF
19	TRBJ1-3	TRBD1	TRBV4-2	-	TGTGCCAGCAGCCAAGATGCAGGGGGACTGTATATGGGTGGAAACACCATATATTTT	CASSQDAGGLYMGGNTIYF
13	TRBJ1-3	TRBD1	TRBV7-7	-	TGTGCCAGCAGCTCGGGACAGGGAAACACCATATATTTT	CASSSGQGNTIYF
14	TRBJ1-1	-	TRBV6-2/TRBV6-3	few	TGTGCCAGCAGTTATGTAGGGGTGAACACTGAAGCTTTCTTT	CASSYVGVNTEAFF
17	TRBJ1-1	-	TRBV5-1	-	TGCGCCAGCAGCTTGGCCTCTCAGACAGCTATGAACACTGAAGCTTTCTTT	CASSLASQTAMNTEAFF
18	TRBJ1-5	TRBD1	TRBV6-4	-	TGTGCCAGCAGTGGGCCGGGACAGGGAAGACCTAGCAATCAGCCCCAGCATTTT	CASSGPGQGRPSNQPQHF
12	TRBJ2-3	-	TRBV11-2	-	TGTGCCAGCAGCTTAGAACTAGATACGCAGTATTTT	CASSLELDTQYF
11	TRBJ2-7	-	TRBV12-5	once	TGTGCTAGTGCCTCAGGATACGAGCAGTACTTC	CASASGYEQYF
13	TRBJ1-5	-	TRBV12-3/TRBV12-4	-	TGTGCCAGCAGTTTTAGCGGGAATCAGCCCCAGCATTTT	CASSFSGNQPQHF
16	TRBJ2-7	-	TRBV24-1	-	TGTGCCACCAGTGATCCCGCCCCGACAGGAATCCACGAGCAGTACTTC	CATSDPAPTGIHEQYF
14	TRBJ1-1	-	TRBV7-2	-	TGTGCCAGCAGCTTAGGGCGGATGAACACTGAAGCTTTCTTT	CASSLGRMNTEAFF
12	TRBJ2-7	-	TRBV13	-	TGTGCCAGCAGGCAGGGAACCTACGAGCAGTACTTC	CASRQGTYEQYF
14	TRBJ2-3	TRBD2	TRBV29-1	-	TGCAGCGTCGTTAGCGGGGGGGCTGCGAATACGCAGTATTTT	CSVVSGGAANTQYF
19	TRBJ2-2	TRBD2	TRBV7-2	-	TGTGCCAGCAGCTTAGCTGTGGTAGCGGGGGGGCTGGACACCGGGGAGCTGTTTTTT	CASSLAVVAGGLDTGELFF
15	TRBJ2-4	-	TRBV5-1	-	TGCGCCAGCAGTGAGGGTCAAGGAACCAAAAACATTCAGTACTTC	CASSEGQGTKNIQYF
15	TRBJ2-3	TRBD2	TRBV5-1	once	TGCGCCAGCAGAGGTGGTAGCGGGGCAGCAGATACGCAGTATTTT	CASRGGSGAADTQYF
13	TRBJ1-1	TRBD1	TRBV28	-	TGTGCCAGCACTCTGACAGGGGAAATTGAAGCTTTCTTT	CASTLTGEIEAFF
14	TRBJ1-2	-	TRBV7-9	-	TGTGCCAGCAGCTTAGGGGGGCTTGGCTATGGCTACACCTTC	CASSLGGLGYGYTF
15	TRBJ2-5	TRBD1	TRBV11-2	-	TGTGCCAGCAGCTTAGACCCGGGGACAGAAGAGACCCAGTACTTC	CASSLDPGTEETQYF